This T cell receptor (beta chain) is drawn from a study of CD8 T cells in ankylosing spondylitis. Findings of the study overall: Disease-associated clones were reportedly significantly overrepresented in matched ankylosing spondylitis synovial fluid. Apparently characteristic of ankylosing spondylitis blood was a TCR beta motif (under ten highly homologous variants). Within peripheral blood, clones linked to disease were CD8+ and relatively rare.

Quantitative 5'-RACE with molecular barcodes was used to make the TCR beta libraries. TCRdb reanalysed the 5' RACE reads using MiXCR and keeps one entry per CDR3 protein. In the table there are about 540,000 distinct CDR3 sequences, about 13% of which are singletons. Comments on this clonotype: Its cognate antigen is unknown.

Germline V CDR1 and CDR2: SEHNR, FQNEAQ (reference sequence). This CDR3 region has 15 residues. J lost 5 bases, V lost 6 bases, and 10 bases had no gene match. V and J are TRBV7-9 and TRBJ1-2; TRBD1 matches at 9 bases. The sample was blood, either unsorted or a sorted T cell fraction (not recorded which). The TCR sequence derives from a male donor with ankylosing spondylitis. Written as DNA, the CDR3 is TGTGCCAGCAGTCGCTCCTCCGGGACAGGGTATGGCTACACCTTC. This sequence encodes CASSRSSGTGYGYTF.